A selection of T cell receptor beta chains follows, all from one sample in a study of control samples from healthy donors and cancer patients. Only in-frame clones appear in the TCRdb table, and some are missing; sequencing was by immunoSEQ multiplex PCR. The table has roughly 84,000 clones, around 91% seen once; the top ten hold more than 7%. Source material: blood. These receptors all come from a middle-aged man in good health. Both conserved end residues are part of each CDR3. The order of the fields is D gene, clone size, V gene, J gene, CDR3 DNA, CDR3 protein. The D gene is left open where the match is weak. Rows give clone size only sometimes, using once, few, many, or a class for an expanded clone.

D: -
size: few
V: TRBV13
J: TRBJ1-1
DNA: TGTGCCAGCAGCTTAGGCTTTAGAAGGAACACTGAAGCTTTCTTT
CDR3: CASSLGFRRNTEAFF

D: -
size: -
V: TRBV7-9
J: TRBJ2-1
DNA: TGTGCCAGCAGCTTAGCCAGGGATCGATACAATGAGCAGTTCTTC
CDR3: CASSLARDRYNEQFF

D: TRBD2
size: -
V: TRBV4-1
J: TRBJ2-1
DNA: TGCGCCAGCAGCCAAGATTCTAGCGGGGGACCCTTTGAGCAGTTCTTC
CDR3: CASSQDSSGGPFEQFF

D: -
size: -
V: TRBV5-1
J: TRBJ2-5
DNA: TGCGCCAGCAAAGGGGGGAACGGGGAGACCCAGTACTTC
CDR3: CASKGGNGETQYF

D: -
size: -
V: TRBV30
J: TRBJ2-5
DNA: TGTGCCTGGAGTGTACGGGCAGGCCAAGAGACCCAGTACTTC
CDR3: CAWSVRAGQETQYF

D: -
size: -
V: TRBV3-1/TRBV3-2
J: TRBJ1-5
DNA: TGTGCCAGCAGGAAAGGGCTTAGGCAGCCCCAGCATTTT
CDR3: CASRKGLRQPQHF

D: -
size: -
V: TRBV6-5
J: TRBJ1-6
DNA: TGTGCCAGCACCAGGTCCGGGGGCAACAATTCACCCCTCCACTTT
CDR3: CASTRSGGNNSPLHF

D: -
size: -
V: TRBV19
J: TRBJ1-4
DNA: TGTGCCAGTAGGGACACCGCAACTAATGAAAAACTGTTTTTT
CDR3: CASRDTATNEKLFF

D: -
size: -
V: TRBV6-6
J: TRBJ2-5
DNA: TGTGCCAGCAGTTACCCCGACAGCCAAGAGACCCAGTACTTC
CDR3: CASSYPDSQETQYF

D: TRBD1
size: -
V: TRBV4-1
J: TRBJ1-4
DNA: TGCGCCAGCAGCCCGGACAGGGCTTCTAATGAAAAACTGTTTTTT
CDR3: CASSPDRASNEKLFF

D: -
size: -
V: TRBV12-3/TRBV12-4
J: TRBJ1-2
DNA: TGTGCCAGCAGCCCGCAAGTTGGGTATGGCTACACCTTC
CDR3: CASSPQVGYGYTF

D: TRBD1
size: -
V: TRBV27
J: TRBJ2-2
DNA: TGTGCCAGCAGTTTCGGGACAGACAACACCGGGGAGCTGTTTTTT
CDR3: CASSFGTDNTGELFF

D: -
size: once
V: TRBV5-4
J: TRBJ2-5
DNA: TGTGCCAGCAGCTACGACTGGCAAGAGACCCAGTACTTC
CDR3: CASSYDWQETQYF

D: -
size: -
V: TRBV29-1
J: TRBJ1-2
DNA: TGCAGCGTTGACTATCTTACGGTTAACTATGGCTACACCTTC
CDR3: CSVDYLTVNYGYTF

D: -
size: -
V: TRBV6-5
J: TRBJ2-7
DNA: TGTGCCAGCAGTTACTCTCGACAGTTTTACGAGCAGTACTTC
CDR3: CASSYSRQFYEQYF

D: -
size: -
V: TRBV7-3
J: TRBJ2-1
DNA: TGTGCCAGCAGCTTGGACAGGGGACTAGGACGGAACAATGAGCAGTTCTTC
CDR3: CASSLDRGLGRNNEQFF

D: TRBD2
size: -
V: TRBV5-4
J: TRBJ2-4
DNA: TGTGCCAGCAGCTTGGCTAGCGGGGGGTATGGGAACATTCAGTACTTC
CDR3: CASSLASGGYGNIQYF

D: -
size: -
V: TRBV3-1/TRBV3-2
J: TRBJ2-3
DNA: TGTGCCAGCAGCCTTAGCCGCACAGATACGCAGTATTTT
CDR3: CASSLSRTDTQYF

D: -
size: -
V: TRBV10-3
J: TRBJ1-1
DNA: TGTGCCATCAGTGAGTCGATCACTGAAGCTTTCTTT
CDR3: CAISESITEAFF

D: -
size: -
V: TRBV4-2
J: TRBJ2-3
DNA: TGTGCCAGCAGCCGGTGGTGGGGCACAGATACGCAGTATTTT
CDR3: CASSRWWGTDTQYF

D: -
size: -
V: TRBV29-1
J: TRBJ2-3
DNA: TGCAGCGTTGAAGGCCGGCGACAGATGGATACGCAGTATTTT
CDR3: CSVEGRRQMDTQYF

D: -
size: -
V: TRBV6-5
J: TRBJ1-6
DNA: TGTGCCAGCAGCCAAGGACGGACGTTTGCACCCCTCCACTTT
CDR3: CASSQGRTFAPLHF

D: -
size: -
V: TRBV19
J: TRBJ1-5
DNA: TGTGCCAGTAGTATCTACCCCCGGGGGGCGAACCAGCCCCAGCATTTT
CDR3: CASSIYPRGANQPQHF

D: -
size: -
V: TRBV6-5
J: TRBJ1-6
DNA: TGTGCCAGCAGAGCCGGGACCTATAATTCACCCCTCCACTTT
CDR3: CASRAGTYNSPLHF

D: TRBD1
size: -
V: TRBV18
J: TRBJ2-5
DNA: TGTGCCAGCTCACCGTACCAGGGACAGGGGCGAGAGACCCAGTACTTC
CDR3: CASSPYQGQGRETQYF

D: TRBD1
size: -
V: TRBV15
J: TRBJ2-1
DNA: TGTGCCACCAGCAGTGGGACAGGGGCTCGGAATGAGCAGTTCTTC
CDR3: CATSSGTGARNEQFF

D: TRBD1
size: few
V: TRBV6-6
J: TRBJ2-1
DNA: TGTGCCAGCAGGGCCGGGACAGGGGGCAATGAGCAGTTCTTC
CDR3: CASRAGTGGNEQFF

D: TRBD2
size: -
V: TRBV6-5
J: TRBJ2-7
DNA: TGTGCCTCCTGTCCTAGCGGGGGGGACGAGCAGTACTTC
CDR3: CASCPSGGDEQYF

D: -
size: -
V: TRBV5-4
J: TRBJ1-2
DNA: TGTGCCAGCAGTAAAGGCAGATCCTATGGCTACACCTTC
CDR3: CASSKGRSYGYTF

D: -
size: -
V: TRBV18
J: TRBJ1-6
DNA: TGTGCCAGCTCACCACAGGTCGCAGGGGAGGATTCACCCCTCCACTTT
CDR3: CASSPQVAGEDSPLHF

D: -
size: -
V: TRBV27
J: TRBJ2-1
DNA: TGTGCCAGCAGTGCAATCGCCCGGGCTAGGGTAAATGAGCAGTTCTTC
CDR3: CASSAIARARVNEQFF

D: -
size: -
V: TRBV7-7
J: TRBJ2-1
DNA: TGTGCTAGCAGCTTAGTTGGCGGATATGAGCAGTTCTTC
CDR3: CASSLVGGYEQFF

D: TRBD2
size: -
V: TRBV2
J: TRBJ2-1
DNA: TGTGCCAGCAGTCTGCCGGGGGGGACACGACACAATGAGCAGTTCTTC
CDR3: CASSLPGGTRHNEQFF

D: -
size: -
V: TRBV27
J: TRBJ2-3
DNA: TGTGCCAGCAGCCCTCCCGGGGGAGATACGCAGTATTTT
CDR3: CASSPPGGDTQYF

D: -
size: -
V: TRBV2
J: TRBJ1-4
DNA: TGTGCCAGCAGTGAAGGCCTTGAGGCTGAAAAACTGTTTTTT
CDR3: CASSEGLEAEKLFF

D: TRBD1
size: once
V: TRBV5-4
J: TRBJ1-1
DNA: TGTGCCAGCACTTCCCGACAGGGGGCAAGCACTGAAGCTTTCTTT
CDR3: CASTSRQGASTEAFF

D: -
size: -
V: TRBV6-2/TRBV6-3
J: TRBJ2-1
DNA: TGTGCCAGCAGTCCGTCTCTCTACAATGAGCAGTTCTTC
CDR3: CASSPSLYNEQFF

D: -
size: -
V: TRBV2
J: TRBJ2-2
DNA: TGTGCCAGCAGTGGCCCCGGTACCACCGGGGAGCTGTTTTTT
CDR3: CASSGPGTTGELFF

D: TRBD1
size: -
V: TRBV10-2
J: TRBJ1-2
DNA: TGCGCCAGCAGCACCGGGACAGCTTATGGCTACACCTTC
CDR3: CASSTGTAYGYTF

D: -
size: -
V: TRBV24-1
J: TRBJ2-5
DNA: TGTGCCACCAGTGATCCGGCCTTCACGGGGGGCAAAGTCGCAGAGACCCAGTACTTC
CDR3: CATSDPAFTGGKVAETQYF

D: -
size: -
V: TRBV6-1
J: TRBJ2-7
DNA: TGTGCCAGCAGTGACTACGAGCAGTACTTC
CDR3: CASSDYEQYF

D: -
size: -
V: TRBV25-1
J: TRBJ1-6
DNA: TGTGCCAGCAGTGATGGGGTGTATAATTCACCCCTCCACTTT
CDR3: CASSDGVYNSPLHF

D: -
size: -
V: TRBV4-3
J: TRBJ1-2
DNA: TGCGCCAGCAGCCAAGAGGGGAAGGGATCCGATGGCTACACCTTC
CDR3: CASSQEGKGSDGYTF

D: TRBD1
size: -
V: TRBV7-2
J: TRBJ1-1
DNA: TGTGCCAGCAGCTTTGGACAGGGGGCGGGAGCTTTCTTT
CDR3: CASSFGQGAGAFF

D: -
size: -
V: TRBV20-1
J: TRBJ1-2
DNA: TGCAGTGCTAGTCCCGGGAACTATGGCTACACCTTC
CDR3: CSASPGNYGYTF

D: -
size: -
V: TRBV2
J: TRBJ2-6
DNA: TGTGCCAGCAGTGAGGAACTCTCTGGGGCCAACGTCCTGACTTTC
CDR3: CASSEELSGANVLTF

D: -
size: -
V: TRBV5-6
J: TRBJ1-2
DNA: TGTGCCAGCAGCTTGGTCTTAAACCGAGAGCAAGGCTACACCTTC
CDR3: CASSLVLNREQGYTF

D: -
size: -
V: TRBV11-2
J: TRBJ1-1
DNA: TGTGCCAGCAGCCCTAACCCGGGGTACACTGAAGCTTTCTTT
CDR3: CASSPNPGYTEAFF

D: TRBD1
size: -
V: TRBV9
J: TRBJ2-1
DNA: TGTGCCAGCAGCGTAGCTGGGACAGGGTACAATGAGCAGTTCTTC
CDR3: CASSVAGTGYNEQFF

D: -
size: -
V: TRBV9
J: TRBJ2-3
DNA: -
CDR3: CASSAGLAGGTYSVSDTQYF

D: TRBD1
size: once
V: TRBV24-1
J: TRBJ1-2
DNA: TGTGCCACCAGTGGGGGACAGGGAGGCTACACCTTC
CDR3: CATSGGQGGYTF